The rows below give T cell receptor beta chains drawn from one sample of a study of blood T cell repertoires in COVID-19. TCRdb's table, derived via immunoSEQ multiplex PCR, lists solely in-frame clones and lacks some. Counted here are 110,000 to 150,000 clones, more than 75% occurring once; the ten biggest clones make up about 4.3%. The sample was peripheral blood. The origin of the receptors is a woman older than 75 with acute or convalescent COVID-19. The CDR3 runs from the conserved cysteine through the conserved F or W. A D gene is named only where the DNA matches it firmly. Where a row states a size, it is once, few, many or the class of an expanded clone; other rows omit it.

cdr3_length,j_call,clone_size,d_call,v_call,cdr3_nt,cdr3_aa
15,TRBJ1-1,NA,NA,TRBV29-1,TGCAGCGTTCAGAGGCCTGTGGGGGGGCTCACTGAAGCTTTCTTT,CSVQRPVGGLTEAFF
14,TRBJ1-2,NA,NA,TRBV14,TGTGCCAGCAGCCAATACCCGGCGGACTATGGCTACACCTTC,CASSQYPADYGYTF
16,TRBJ2-5,NA,NA,TRBV11-2,TGTGCCAGCAGCTCGACTCGCGGTGTAGAGGAAGAGACCCAGTACTTC,CASSSTRGVEEETQYF
14,TRBJ2-5,once,TRBD2,TRBV9,TGTGCCAGCAGCCAGCGGGAGGGCCAAGAGACCCAGTACTTC,CASSQREGQETQYF
12,TRBJ1-1,NA,NA,TRBV29-1,TGCAGCGTTGTTAGGGGTAACACTGAAGCTTTCTTT,CSVVRGNTEAFF
14,TRBJ2-7,NA,NA,TRBV11-2,TGTGCCAGCAGCCCCACCGCGCGTTTAGGGGCTCAGTACTTC,CASSPTARLGAQYF
17,TRBJ2-1,NA,NA,TRBV11-2,TGTGCCAGCAGCCCCCTACGGGGAAGAACGCCCTACAATGAGCAGTTCTTC,CASSPLRGRTPYNEQFF
17,TRBJ1-3,NA,NA,TRBV16,TGTGCCAGCAGCCAATCAGTTCCGCGGGCCTCTGGAAACACCATATATTTT,CASSQSVPRASGNTIYF
16,TRBJ2-7,NA,NA,TRBV5-1,TGCGCCAGCAGCTTGGCTTGGGTAGAAGGGGGATACGAGCAGTACTTC,CASSLAWVEGGYEQYF
14,TRBJ1-5,NA,NA,TRBV24-1,TGTGCCACCAGTGATAGTCTAAGCAATCAGCCCCAGCATTTT,CATSDSLSNQPQHF
14,TRBJ1-5,NA,NA,TRBV30,TGTGCCTGGAGTGCCCGCAACGAGAATCAGCCCCAGCATTTT,CAWSARNENQPQHF
15,TRBJ1-5,NA,TRBD1,TRBV19,TGTGCCAGTAGGACCGGGACAGGGAATGGTCAGCCCCAGCATTTT,CASRTGTGNGQPQHF
11,TRBJ1-5,NA,NA,TRBV12-5,TGTGCTAGCAGGGGATACCAGCCCCAGCATTTT,CASRGYQPQHF
17,TRBJ2-1,NA,TRBD1,TRBV19,TGTGCCAGTAGTATAGGGTCCGGGACAGGGGTCGGGAATGAGCAGTTCTTC,CASSIGSGTGVGNEQFF
20,TRBJ1-2,NA,TRBD1,TRBV19,TGTGCCAGTATCTCTAGAGGAACGGACAGGGGTTTCCCCAGGACCACGGACTACACCTTC,CASISRGTDRGFPRTTDYTF
13,TRBJ2-5,few,TRBD1,TRBV5-6,TGTGCCAGCAGCCGGGACAGGGTGAAGACCCAGTACTTC,CASSRDRVKTQYF
14,TRBJ2-1,NA,NA,TRBV6-5,TGTGCCAGCAGTTACCGGGAGTACTACAATGAGCAGTTCTTC,CASSYREYYNEQFF
14,TRBJ1-2,NA,NA,TRBV15,TGTGCCACCAGCAGAGGACAGAGCCCTAGGGGCTACACCTTC,CATSRGQSPRGYTF
15,TRBJ1-2,NA,NA,TRBV6-6,TGTGCCAGCAGTTACCAAGTACAGGGCTCTCAAGGCTACACCTTC,CASSYQVQGSQGYTF
16,TRBJ2-7,NA,TRBD1,TRBV4-1,TGCGCCAGCAGCCAGAGGGGGCCTTGGACAATCTACGAGCAGTACTTC,CASSQRGPWTIYEQYF
14,TRBJ2-7,NA,NA,TRBV9,TGTGCCAGCAGCGTATCAGGAAACTCCTACGAGCAGTACTTC,CASSVSGNSYEQYF
16,TRBJ2-7,NA,TRBD1,TRBV28,TGTGCCAGCAGTTCAGCGACAGGGGGAGGCCGCAGTGTGCAGTACTTC,CASSSATGGGRSVQYF